Listed below are T cell receptor beta chains from one sample, sequenced in a study of cytomegalovirus exposure and HLA in healthy donors. Libraries were prepared by immunoSEQ multiplex PCR; TCRdb keeps only in-frame clonotypes and omits some of them. The sample lists some 120,000 clones; over 65% were seen once. The sequencing sample was made of PBMCs. The receptors stem from a man in his forties in good health and CMV-seropositive. CDR3s include the opening cysteine and the closing phenylalanine or tryptophan.

>TRBJ2-2|TRBV29-1
CSVDPQGGTGELFF
>TRBJ2-3|TRBV28
CASSLSRTGGQMQYF
>TRBJ2-7|TRBV6-1
CASSEDYSGLYEQYF
>TRBJ2-2|TRBV27
CASGQGAGELFF
>TRBJ2-1|TRBV9
CASSVAAGSSYNEQFF
>TRBJ1-5|TRBV5-6
CASSRNGGAGNQPQHF
>TRBJ1-1|TRBV7-9
CASSLATEVAEAFF
>TRBJ1-2|TRBV7-8
CASSLGTGIFYGYTF
>TRBJ2-7|TRBV27
CASSRGASGVYEQYF
>TRBJ2-3|TRBV19
CASGRTWSHTQYF
>TRBJ2-5|TRBV6-1
CASSEDDRVEETQYF
>TRBJ2-3|TRBV14
CASSQGRGKDTQYF
>TRBJ2-3|TRBV2
CASTPGGGTDTQYF
>TRBJ2-6|TRBV29-1
CSVKGTAAGANVLTF
>TRBJ2-7|TRBV2
CASSTAGTSSYEQYF
>TRBJ2-2|TRBV7-3
CASSSRTSGKAGELFF
>TRBJ2-5|TRBV6-5
CASSYSLAGGLSQYF
>TRBJ2-6|TRBV28
CASSLLPGGAGANVLTF
>TRBJ1-5|TRBV2
CASSVGQTSKPQHF
>TRBJ1-4|TRBV6-1
CASLGQINEKLFF
>TRBJ2-1|TRBV6-4
CASSDSRTGAGEQFF
>TRBJ2-3|TRBV6-1
CASSPISRGDTQYF
>TRBJ2-2|TRBV6-4
CASRSGGTGELFF
>TRBJ2-7|TRBV7-9
CASNAAGSSYEQYF
>TRBJ1-1|TRBV30
CAWMLGGVNTEAFF
>TRBJ1-4|TRBV28
CASSLYRRTNEKLFF
>TRBJ2-1|TRBV29-1
CSVGRLAGGSEQFF
>TRBJ2-7|TRBV5-8
CASSLGLRSSYEQYF
>TRBJ2-3|TRBV11-3
CASSLNGIATDTQYF
>TRBJ1-5|TRBV11-3
CASSLEKHINQPQHF
>TRBJ1-4|TRBV6-5
CASSLQGIGEKLFF